The T cell receptor (beta chain) under discussion was sequenced for a study of cytomegalovirus exposure and HLA in healthy donors (dated 2017 in TCRdb). Regarding the study in general: According to an earlier analysis of a few hundred of the donors, 150 million to 200 million T cells yielded some 120 million unique TCR beta sequences and 276 Gb of sequence data. Donor age, sex, ethnicity and CMV serostatus were compiled together with the repertoire data. Every discovery cohort repertoire had been produced on one sequencing platform. An early release covering roughly 600 HLA-typed donors comprised about 300 gigabases of sequencing data and approximately 80 million unique TCR sequences. Genome-wide SNP genotypes for about 55% of the roughly 670 donors were used in a later genetic analysis, which treated that subset as a discovery cohort. In an earlier analysis of 587 of the donors, high-throughput TCR beta sequencing was used to judge whether each TCR beta V gene segment behaved as functional or pseudogenic. Of the approximately 400 genotyped donors, over 80% were placed in the genetic ancestry cluster associated with self-reported Caucasian donors. The study was designed to test whether signatures of past pathogen exposure could be identified by cataloging public T cell receptors. Rather than drawing on any new phenotypic data, the later analysis identified candidate immune exposures from TCR beta sequences and the way those sequences occurred across donors. Using immunosequencing, the study profiled T cell repertoires from about 620 subjects and related those repertoires to cytomegalovirus serostatus. The number of donors typed differed by locus, with 629-630 for A, B, C, DRB1 and DQB1, approximately 500 for DQA1, about 610 for DPA1, and around 460 for DPB1. Because of strong linkage in the cohort, four or five DR-DQ haplotypes were treated as single units for association and clustering. A later analysis re-analyzed previously published TCR beta repertoires from 666 donors and added high-resolution HLA genotyping to study TCR occurrence patterns. Class I and class II HLA loci were covered by the typing at four-digit resolution. Among roughly 400 genotyped donors of the cohort, an average of roughly 230,000 unique TCR beta nucleotide sequences was sequenced per donor, of which about 18% were non-productive. Besides the first cohort of 666 subjects, a separate validation cohort made up of 90 to 150 different subjects was used. To predict cytomegalovirus infection status, the study combined high-throughput TCR immunosequencing, statistical association of individual TCRs with disease status, and machine learning. Results and caveats for the whole study, not just this receptor: In the study, roughly 160 TCR beta chains were listed as associated with cytomegalovirus. Roughly uniform sequencing depth across donors was assumed in presence/absence analyses, although this assumption may not hold. Three of the identified cytomegalovirus-associated TCR beta chains were confirmed in vitro to be specific for cytomegalovirus antigens. Compared with the roughly 670-donor mean, donors in an Asian-associated ancestry cluster had fewer N-insertions in productive TCRs, according to a later genetic analysis. Some IMGT-functional V segments, including TRBV6-2 and TRBV6-3, could not be distinguished by the 87-base-pair reads and were therefore excluded. Correlated functional status among segregating V segments might be attributable to linkage disequilibrium, but an unknown experimental factor could not be ruled out. The authors suggested that the approach could potentially be generalized to other disease states and immunological phenotypes. In a later analysis, the rate of TCR association differed among HLA loci, with DRB1 alleles having the most associated TCRs and HLA-C alleles having the fewest. Because some donors lacked HLA typing at each locus, the association tests relied only on the typed subset. A later analysis associated 17,000 or so TCR beta sequences with specific HLA alleles at a false discovery rate of 0.05. In an earlier analysis of over 550 of the donors, most TCR beta V segments were observed in productive rearrangements about 90% or about 30% of the time, broadly matching IMGT annotations. A further reported finding was that TCR beta sequences accurately predicted the HLA-A and HLA-B alleles for most subjects in the first cohort. Most CMV-associated TCR beta chains appeared to be HLA-restricted in a later analysis, and the HLA associations seemed to be driven largely by CMV exposure. Assigning TCR associations to individual alleles was difficult when HLA alleles, especially DR and DQ, strongly co-occurred. In a later analysis, several top co-occurrence clusters were reported to appear linked to parvovirus B19, influenza, CMV and Epstein-Barr virus. CMV serostatus was the only immune exposure information available for the cohort. The cohort was sequenced for TCR beta chains only, and without alpha or paired-chain data the features that could be detected were limited. The earlier analysis of 587 of the donors excluded about 16 rarely observed V segments, including chromosome 9 orphons, because counts were too low. A later genetic analysis associated a missense DCLRE1C variant with V-gene and J-gene trimming of TCR beta chains, and an independent cohort replicated the association. Across donors, most TCR sequences were observed very rarely, whereas some public TCRs were present in many individuals. The sequencing pipeline was judged likely to have produced a cluster of highly shared sequence variants as a technical artifact. In a later analysis, HLA-associated TCR beta chains showed more clonal expansion and lower generation probabilities than non-associated chains that were equally common. In both the original and validation cohorts, the classifier was reported to diagnose cytomegalovirus status with high specificity and sensitivity.

The germline V gene gives CDR1 as SNHLY and CDR2 as FYNNEI. Trimming accounts for 10 bases at V and 0 bases at J, while the number of junction bases matched to no gene is 8. The CDR3 runs 14 residues from the cysteine to the phenylalanine. Only CDR3 DNA remains: 42 bases, in frame from the first base. The cohort was made up of 500 to 800 healthy bone marrow donors. At the time of sampling, all cohort members were nominally healthy, though unrecorded immune exposures were likely present. The donor was CMV seropositive and was included in the group of 250 to 300 seropositive cohort members. Each donor provided a peripheral blood sample, and peripheral blood mononuclear cells were used for TCR beta sequencing. Genomic DNA extraction from the blood cell samples was performed with the Qiagen DNeasy Blood Extraction Kit. Concerning this clone itself: The antigen it binds to is not known. No clone much larger than this one lies a single base away; base qualities are absent.

Library method: the immunoSEQ multiplex PCR assay. A mixture of 60 forward primers for TCR Vbeta segments and 13 reverse primers for TCR Jbeta segments was used in the multiplex PCR. The CDR3 region of rearranged TCR beta genes was amplified from genomic DNA by a multiplex PCR assay. On the Illumina HiSeq System, the amplified TCR beta libraries were sequenced as 87-base-pair reads. As for the authors' bioinformatics: A later analysis tallied 75 million to 85 million unique TCR beta chains across the 550 to 850 repertoires, and around 9.9 million of those chains were shared by two or more donors. To remove PCR and sequencing errors, raw reads were error-corrected and collapsed into unique sequences using a nearest-neighbor algorithm that merged closely related sequences. To assign V, D and J gene segments, CDR3 sequences were aligned to IMGT reference sequences. Each retained sequence needed at least a six-nucleotide match to both a V gene segment and a J gene segment. Rearrangements were classified as productive when the CDR3 lacked stop codons and remained in frame with V and J, and all other rearrangements were classified as non-productive. Following IMGT convention, CDR3 was defined as the stretch from the second conserved V-encoded cysteine to the conserved J-encoded phenylalanine. The earlier analysis of about 560 of the donors excluded any sequence lacking an unambiguous match to a single V gene segment. In an earlier analysis of almost 600 of the donors, a V segment was called functional when productive rearrangements were above 56.7%, and segregating when the standard deviation between donors exceeded 5%. A statistical classification framework was built to diagnose cytomegalovirus status from the catalog of TCR beta chain sequences. In a later analysis, V and J genes were assigned by comparing TCR nucleotide sequences against IMGT/GENE-DB human TR gene sequences. Using the TCRdist pipeline, a later analysis assigned CDR3 sequences along with most-parsimonious VDJ recombination scenarios. In a later analysis, each TCR beta chain was defined by its CDR3 amino acid sequence together with its V-gene family, and reads lacking a unique V-gene family were excluded. To address suspected cross-contamination and a sequencing artifact, a later analysis removed approximately 590 highly shared, low-generation-probability nucleotide sequences. In a later analysis, a clonal expansion index was calculated for each public chain from normalized within-repertoire ranks of inferred template counts. In a later analysis, generation probabilities were computed with a VDJ recombination model fitted to out-of-frame rearrangements, and the resulting probabilities were checked against IGoR. In a later analysis, TCR-TCR, TCR-HLA and TCR-CMV co-occurrence was scored with hypergeometric tests, and a repertoire-size bias correction was applied to TCR pairs. A later analysis estimated false discovery rates by permuting HLA or CMV assignments 20 times. In a later analysis, co-occurring TCRs were grouped using DBSCAN, and TCRdist sequence similarity was added for clustering within HLA-allele-positive subsets. Repertoires with fewer than 30,000 or more than 120,000 public chains, plus five repertoires with anomalous nucleotide sharing, were excluded from co-occurrence clustering. Sourced from immuneACCESS, this table was stored by TCRdb with only in-frame sequences that have V and J called. A share of the clones is absent; for the studies checked, an unresolved V gene accounts for under half, and the remainder has no known explanation. V and J calls and clone size are those listed in that table; D and trimming were worked out from the DNA. This sample lists 100,000 to 150,000 clones; 70% to 85% were detected once. Together, the top ten hold under 5% of the sample.

The V gene is TRBV2 and the J gene is TRBJ1-2; the junction holds 7 bases that match TRBD1. The receptor was isolated from a male donor in good health and CMV-seropositive. Sequencing was performed on PBMCs. The CDR3 region has the sequence CAITDRDPNYGYTF. The nucleotides read TGTGCCATCACCGACAGGGACCCTAACTATGGCTACACCTTC.